The 19 T cell receptor beta chains presented below share a single source sample, sequenced in a study of shared clonotypes between healthy human individuals. The assay was immunoSEQ multiplex PCR, and TCRdb's table has in-frame clones only and misses some. The sample records 2 million to 3 million clones, just over 90% being singletons. Sequenced: naive CD4+ T cells sorted from blood. Subset in this sample: CD45RA+ positively selected. The source of these receptors is a young man in good health.

The genes are TRBV20-1 and TRBJ1-1; D not certain. V was pared by 0 bases and J by 5 bases, with 4 bases between. CDR3 size: 11 residues. Germline lookup yields CDR1 DFQATT and CDR2 SNEGSKA (reference sequence). The CDR3 here is CSARDKTEAFF. The CDR3 nucleotides read TGCAGTGCTAGAGACAAGACTGAAGCTTTCTTT.

The chain uses TRBV7-2 and TRBJ2-7; the match to TRBD1 covers 7 bases. The CDR3 runs 19 residues. J was trimmed by 2 bases and V by 2 bases; bases with no gene match: 18. Looked up from germline, CDR1 is SGHTA and CDR2 is FQGNSA. The CDR3 DNA is TGTGCCAGCAGCTTAACAGGGGCGGTTTTAACATTCTATCCCTACGAGCAGTACTTC. It specifies CASSLTGAVLTFYPYEQYF. Based on the CDR3 plus reference TRBV7-2 and TRBJ2-7, the full variable domain is GAGVSQSPSNKVTEKGKDVELRCDPISGHTALYWYRQSLGQGLEFLIYFQGNSAPDKSGLPSDRFSAERTGGSVSTLTIQRTQQEDSAVYLCASSLTGAVLTFYPYEQYFGPGTRLTVT.

V gene TRBV27 combines with J gene TRBJ1-1, with D possibly being TRBD1 (5 bases). This CDR3 is built from 18 residues. Germline V gene sequence: CDR1 MNHEY, CDR2 SMNVEV (reference sequence). V dropped 0 bases and J dropped 0 bases, with 17 bases sitting between them. In nucleotides, the CDR3 is TGTGCCAGCAGTTTATCCCGGGGCAAGGCTTCAATGAACACTGAAGCTTTCTTT. It yields the protein CASSLSRGKASMNTEAFF.

CDR3 in amino acids: CASSDSRGPLNYGYTF. The CDR3 bases are TGTGCCAGCAGTGACTCGAGGGGCCCCCTGAACTATGGCTACACCTTC. V gene TRBV6-4 combines with J gene TRBJ1-2, with D maybe TRBD1 (5 bases). V was pared by 0 bases and J by 2 bases, with 13 bases between. The CDR3 totals 16 residues. CDR1 and CDR2 from the germline V gene are MRHNA and SNTAGT.

This clone was counted a few times. The genes are TRBV5-1 and TRBJ1-1; the D is unclear. Germline assignment: CDR1 SGHRS and CDR2 YFSETQ. The germline V and J ends were trimmed by 1 base and 7 bases, with 14 bases remaining between them. This CDR3 region has 14 residues. The CDR3: CASSLWSGDSEAFF. As DNA, the CDR3 is TGCGCCAGCAGCTTGTGGTCCGGGGATAGTGAAGCTTTCTTT.

J is TRBJ2-7 and V is TRBV11-3; 9 bases are shared with TRBD1. CDR3 length: 15 residues. Trimming removed 5 bases from V and 5 bases from J; junction bases left unmatched: 10. Germline values: CDR1 SGHNT, CDR2 YENEEA. CDR3 DNA: TGTGCCAGCAGCCCCCGGCGGGACAGGGACCACGAGCAGTACTTC. The encoded protein is CASSPRRDRDHEQYF.

This chain joins TRBV9 and TRBJ2-7; 7 bases fit TRBD1. There are 14 residues in the CDR3. Looked up from germline, CDR1 is SGDLS and CDR2 is YYNGEE. V dropped 4 bases and J dropped 3; count of bases not matched to a gene: 7. Here the CDR3 reads CASSPRQGNYEQYF. The CDR3 DNA is TGTGCCAGCAGCCCCAGACAGGGCAACTACGAGCAGTACTTC.

The V and J genes are TRBV11-2 and TRBJ2-2; D unresolved. V dropped 1 base and J dropped 2 bases, with 8 bases sitting between them. The germline V gene encodes CDR1 SGHAT and CDR2 FQNNGV. This CDR3 is built from 15 residues. This CDR3 reads CASSLGQINTGELFF. CDR3 nucleotide sequence: TGTGCCAGCAGCTTAGGCCAGATTAACACCGGGGAGCTGTTTTTT.

This chain joins TRBV6-5 and TRBJ2-7; the match to TRBD2 covers 9 bases. V lost 0 bases to trimming and J lost 5 bases; unmatched junction nucleotides: 8. CDR1 MNHEY and CDR2 SVGAGI come from the germline V gene. CDR3 size: 16 residues. This CDR3 reads CASSYSPGLAADEQYF. The CDR3 DNA is TGTGCCAGCAGTTACTCCCCGGGACTAGCAGCCGACGAGCAGTACTTC.

The chain uses TRBV4-1 and TRBJ2-3; a possible D gene is TRBD2 (7 bases). V was shortened by 1 base and J by 1 base, with 12 bases between the two germline ends. CDR3 size: 16 residues. Germline lookup yields CDR1 MGHRA and CDR2 YSYEKL. CDR3 DNA sequence: TGCGCCAGCAGCCAAGGGGCGGGGGCCCGCACAGATACGCAGTATTTT. Translating gives CASSQGAGARTDTQYF.

The rearrangement joins TRBV5-1 to TRBJ1-4; D unresolved. The CDR3 has 15 amino acids. Trimming stripped 1 base from V and 0 bases from J, with 7 bases between. Germline CDR1 SGHRS, CDR2 YFSETQ. The CDR3 is CASSLQDATNEKLFF. DNA of the CDR3: TGCGCCAGCAGCTTGCAGGACGCAACTAATGAAAAACTGTTTTTT.

CDR3 in amino acids: CASSYRLGLAMDEQFF. The CDR3 DNA sequence: TGTGCCAGCAGTTATCGTTTGGGACTAGCGATGGATGAGCAGTTCTTC. This chain connects TRBV6-5 to TRBJ2-1, with TRBD2 identical over 10 bases. V was clipped by 3 bases and J by 8 bases; unmatched bases: 10. Germline CDR1 is MNHEY and CDR2 is SVGAGI. This CDR3 spans 16 amino acids.

Note on this clone: An end of the junction differs from the germline gene, which may be a read error. The CDR3 reads CASSTTMTSTETQYF. CDR3 nucleotide sequence: TGTGCTAGCAGCACAACCATGACTAGCACAGAGACCCAGTACTTC. J is TRBJ2-5 and V is TRBV7-7; 7 nucleotides line up with TRBD2. The germline CDR1 and CDR2 sequences are SSHAT and FNYEAQ (reference sequence). This CDR3 has 15 residues.

This rearrangement joins TRBV11-2 to TRBJ1-6; D gene uncertain. V lost 0 bases, J lost 7 bases, and 7 bases lay in between. The CDR3 is 14 residues long. From germline, CDR1 is SGHAT and CDR2 FQNNGV. Here the CDR3 reads CASSLDRINSPLHF. The DNA for the CDR3 is TGTGCCAGCAGCTTAGATAGGATAAATTCACCCCTCCACTTT.

The V and J genes are TRBV15 and TRBJ2-7; no firm D call. The CDR3 runs 14 residues. Germline lookup yields CDR1 LNHNV and CDR2 YYDKDF (reference sequence). V lost 3 bases to trimming and J lost 1 base, with 10 bases between them. The CDR3 DNA sequence: TGTGCCACCAGCAGTGGATTAGGATCCTACGAGCAGTACTTC. Protein: CATSSGLGSYEQYF.

This clone showed up just a few times. The chain uses TRBV27 and TRBJ1-1; D perhaps matches TRBD1 (6 bases). Germline CDR1 MNHEY, CDR2 SMNVEV (reference sequence). V shed 2 bases and J shed 2 bases, with 9 bases lying between them. This CDR3 comprises 14 residues. The CDR3 is CASSLNRVNTEAFF. The DNA of the CDR3 is TGTGCCAGCAGTTTAAACAGGGTAAACACTGAAGCTTTCTTT.

V and J are TRBV11-3 and TRBJ2-1, with TRBD1 matching 11 bases. J was trimmed by 10 bases and V by 4 bases; bases with no gene match: 3. CDR1 is SGHNT and CDR2 is YENEEA in the germline V gene. The CDR3 has 13 amino acids. The CDR3 loop reads CASSSDRGPEQFF. CDR3 DNA: TGTGCCAGCAGCTCGGACAGGGGGCCCGAGCAGTTCTTC. The full variable domain, its missing parts supplied by reference TRBV11-3 and TRBJ2-1, is EAGVVQSPRYKIIEKKQPVAFWCNPISGHNTLYWYLQNLGQGPELLIRYENEEAVDDSQLPKDRFSAERLKGVDSTLKIQPAELGDSAVYLCASSSDRGPEQFFGPGTRLTVL.

Only a few counts were recorded for this clone. This rearrangement joins TRBV4-1 to TRBJ1-1; 8 bases map to TRBD1. Germline CDR1 and CDR2: MGHRA and YSYEKL. V lost 1 base, J lost 1 base, and 2 bases stayed unmatched. CDR3 length: 15 residues. CDR3 coding DNA: TGCGCCAGCAGCCAAGCCGGACAGGGGAACACTGAAGCTTTCTTT. It codes for CASSQAGQGNTEAFF.

The chain combines TRBV7-2 with TRBJ2-3; D is unresolved. V was shortened by 5 bases and J by 7 bases, with 13 bases between the two germline ends. From germline, CDR1 is SGHTA and CDR2 FQGNSA. The CDR3 is 13 amino acids. This chain's CDR3 is CASSPAPPNTQYF. The DNA for the CDR3 is TGTGCCAGCAGCCCAGCCCCCCCTAATACGCAGTATTTT.